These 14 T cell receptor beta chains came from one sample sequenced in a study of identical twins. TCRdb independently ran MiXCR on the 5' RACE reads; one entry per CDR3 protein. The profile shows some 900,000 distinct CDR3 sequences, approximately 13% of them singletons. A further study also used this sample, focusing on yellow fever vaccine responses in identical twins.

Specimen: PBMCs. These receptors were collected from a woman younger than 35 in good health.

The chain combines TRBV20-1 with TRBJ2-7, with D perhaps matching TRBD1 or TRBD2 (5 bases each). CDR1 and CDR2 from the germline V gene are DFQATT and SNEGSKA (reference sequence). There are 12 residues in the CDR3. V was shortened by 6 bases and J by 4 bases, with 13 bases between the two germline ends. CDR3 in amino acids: CSAEGPPYEQYV. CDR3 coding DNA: TGCAGTGCCGAGGGACCCCCTTACGAGCAGTACGTC.

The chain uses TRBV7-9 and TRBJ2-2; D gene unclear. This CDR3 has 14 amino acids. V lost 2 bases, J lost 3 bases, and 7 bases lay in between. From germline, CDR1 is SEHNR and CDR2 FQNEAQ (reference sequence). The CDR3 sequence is CASSLKKDTGELFF. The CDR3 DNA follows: TGTGCCAGCAGCTTAAAGAAAGACACCGGGGAGCTGTTTTTT.

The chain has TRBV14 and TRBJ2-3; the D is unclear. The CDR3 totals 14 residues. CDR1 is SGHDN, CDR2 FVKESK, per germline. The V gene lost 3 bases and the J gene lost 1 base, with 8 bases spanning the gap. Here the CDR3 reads CASSHYSRTDTQYF. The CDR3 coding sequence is TGTGCCAGCAGCCATTATTCTCGCACAGATACGCAGTATTTT.

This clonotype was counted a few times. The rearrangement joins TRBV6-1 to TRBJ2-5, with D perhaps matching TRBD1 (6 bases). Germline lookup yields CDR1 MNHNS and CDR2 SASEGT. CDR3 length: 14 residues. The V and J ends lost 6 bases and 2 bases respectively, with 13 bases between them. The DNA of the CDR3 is TGTGCCAGCAGGCGAACCGGACAGCAAGAGACCCAGTACTTC. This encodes CASRRTGQQETQYF.

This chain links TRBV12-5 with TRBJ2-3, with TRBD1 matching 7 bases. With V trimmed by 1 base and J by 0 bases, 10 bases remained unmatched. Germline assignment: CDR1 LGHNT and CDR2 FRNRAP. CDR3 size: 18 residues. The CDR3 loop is CASGLALTGLPSTDTQYF. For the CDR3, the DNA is TGTGCTAGTGGTTTGGCCCTGACAGGGCTCCCTAGCACAGATACGCAGTATTTT.

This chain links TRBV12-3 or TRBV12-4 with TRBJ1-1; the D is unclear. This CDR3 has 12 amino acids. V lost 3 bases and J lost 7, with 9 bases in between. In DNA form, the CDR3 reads TGTGCCAGCAGTTTTCTTCAGTATGAAGCTTTCTTT. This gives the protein CASSFLQYEAFF.

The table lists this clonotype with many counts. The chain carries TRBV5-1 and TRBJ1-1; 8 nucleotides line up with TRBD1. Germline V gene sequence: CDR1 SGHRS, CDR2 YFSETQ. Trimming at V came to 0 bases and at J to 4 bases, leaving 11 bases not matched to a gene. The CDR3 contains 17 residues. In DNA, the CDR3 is TGCGCCAGCAGCTTGGGGGGGACAGGAGCCCCCCTCACTGAAGCTTTCTTT. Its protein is CASSLGGTGAPLTEAFF.

CDR3 sequence: CASSPFGSGGSYEQYF. The CDR3 coding sequence is TGTGCCAGCAGTCCGTTCGGGAGCGGGGGCTCCTACGAGCAGTACTTC. This chain links TRBV12-3 or TRBV12-4 with TRBJ2-7; 8 bases are a match to TRBD2. This CDR3 is built from 16 residues. Losses at the gene ends were 5 bases for V and 0 bases for J; bases not matched to a gene: 9.

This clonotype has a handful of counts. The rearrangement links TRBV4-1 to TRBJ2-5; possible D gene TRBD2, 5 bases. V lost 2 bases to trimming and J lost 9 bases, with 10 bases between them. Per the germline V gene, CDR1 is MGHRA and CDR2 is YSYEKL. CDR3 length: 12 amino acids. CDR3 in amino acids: CASSQPAGAQYF. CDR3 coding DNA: TGCGCCAGCAGCCAACCAGCCGGGGCCCAGTACTTC.

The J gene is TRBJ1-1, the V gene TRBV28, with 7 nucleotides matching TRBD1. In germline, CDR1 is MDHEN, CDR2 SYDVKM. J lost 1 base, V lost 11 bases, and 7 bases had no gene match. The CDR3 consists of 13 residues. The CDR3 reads CAGGDSRNTEAFF. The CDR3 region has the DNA TGTGCCGGGGGGGACAGCCGGAACACTGAAGCTTTCTTT.

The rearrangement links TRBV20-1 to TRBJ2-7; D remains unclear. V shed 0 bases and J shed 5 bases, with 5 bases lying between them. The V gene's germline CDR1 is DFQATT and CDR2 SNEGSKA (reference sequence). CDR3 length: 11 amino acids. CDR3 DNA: TGCAGTGCTAGAGATGGACACGAGCAGTACTTC. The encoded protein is CSARDGHEQYF.

CDR3 sequence (DNA): TGCGCCAGCAGACAACCGACAGGGGATGGGTCACCCCTCCACTTT. This translates into CASRQPTGDGSPLHF. The rearrangement links TRBV4-1 to TRBJ1-6; 8 nucleotides match TRBD1. V lost 6 bases, J lost 10 bases, and 11 bases stayed unmatched. The V gene's germline CDR1 is MGHRA and CDR2 YSYEKL. This CDR3 has 15 amino acids.

The CDR3 coding sequence is TGCGCCAGCAGCCTGGGGACTAGCGGGGCGAGGCGTGAGCAGTTCTTC. Protein product: CASSLGTSGARREQFF. The chain joins TRBV4-1 to TRBJ2-1; 13 bases match TRBD2. The CDR3 spans 16 residues. Trimming at V came to 4 bases and at J to 9 bases, leaving 9 bases not matched to a gene. The germline V gene has CDR1 MGHRA and CDR2 YSYEKL.

CDR3 sequence: CASSGLGTGFSYEQYV. The CDR3 DNA follows: TGTGCCAGCAGCGGATTAGGGACAGGGTTCTCCTACGAGCAGTACGTC. The genes are TRBV11-2 and TRBJ2-7; TRBD1 agrees at 9 bases. The CDR3 contains 16 residues. Germline CDR1 SGHAT, CDR2 FQNNGV. V shed 5 bases, J shed 0 bases, and the junction held 8 bases outside the gene matches.